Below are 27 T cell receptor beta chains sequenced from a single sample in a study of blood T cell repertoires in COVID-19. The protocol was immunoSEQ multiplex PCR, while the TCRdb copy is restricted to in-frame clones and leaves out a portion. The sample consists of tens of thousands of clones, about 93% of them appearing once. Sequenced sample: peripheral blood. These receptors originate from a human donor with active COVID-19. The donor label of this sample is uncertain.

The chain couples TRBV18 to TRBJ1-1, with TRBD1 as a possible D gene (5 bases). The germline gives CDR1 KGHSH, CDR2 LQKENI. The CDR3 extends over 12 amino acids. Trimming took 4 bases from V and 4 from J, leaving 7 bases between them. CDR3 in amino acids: CASSRGLTEAFF. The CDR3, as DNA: TGTGCCAGCTCACGGGGCCTCACTGAAGCTTTCTTT.

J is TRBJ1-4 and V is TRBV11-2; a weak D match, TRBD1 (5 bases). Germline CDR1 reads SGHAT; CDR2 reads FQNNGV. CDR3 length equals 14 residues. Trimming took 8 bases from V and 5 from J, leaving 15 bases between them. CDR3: CASPRAGKNEKLFF. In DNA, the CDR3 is TGTGCCAGCCCCAGGGCAGGGAAAAATGAAAAACTGTTTTTT. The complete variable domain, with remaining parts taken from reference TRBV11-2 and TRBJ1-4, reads EAGVAQSPRYKIIEKRQSVAFWCNPISGHATLYWYQQILGQGPKLLIQFQNNGVVDDSQLPKDRFSAERLKGVDSTLKIQPAKLEDSAVYLCASPRAGKNEKLFFGSGTQLSVL.

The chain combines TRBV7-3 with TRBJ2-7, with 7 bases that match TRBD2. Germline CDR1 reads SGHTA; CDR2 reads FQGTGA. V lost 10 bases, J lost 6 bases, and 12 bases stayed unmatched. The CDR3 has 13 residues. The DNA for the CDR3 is TGTGCCACCCCCCCGGCGGGGGTCGGCGAGCAGTACGTC. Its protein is CATPPAGVGEQYV.

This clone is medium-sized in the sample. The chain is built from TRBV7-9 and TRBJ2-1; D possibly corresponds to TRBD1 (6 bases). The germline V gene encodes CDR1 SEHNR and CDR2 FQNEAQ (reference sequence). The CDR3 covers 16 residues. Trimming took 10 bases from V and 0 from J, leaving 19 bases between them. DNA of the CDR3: TGTGCCACCCTCCAACTGAGGGGGTTCTCCTACAATGAGCAGTTCTTC. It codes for CATLQLRGFSYNEQFF.

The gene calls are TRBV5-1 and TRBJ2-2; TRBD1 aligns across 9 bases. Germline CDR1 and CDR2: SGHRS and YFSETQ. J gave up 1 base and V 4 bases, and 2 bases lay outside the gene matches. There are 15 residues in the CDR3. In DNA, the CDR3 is TGCGCCAGCAGCCGGGACAGGGTGAACACCGGGGAGCTGTTTTTT. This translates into CASSRDRVNTGELFF.

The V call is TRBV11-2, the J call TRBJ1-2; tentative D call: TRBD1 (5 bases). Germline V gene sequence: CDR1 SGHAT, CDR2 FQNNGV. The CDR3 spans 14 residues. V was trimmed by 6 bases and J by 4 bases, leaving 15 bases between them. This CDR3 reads CASRPPGDSYGYTF. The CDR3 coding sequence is TGTGCCAGCAGACCGCCCGGTGACAGCTATGGCTACACCTTC.

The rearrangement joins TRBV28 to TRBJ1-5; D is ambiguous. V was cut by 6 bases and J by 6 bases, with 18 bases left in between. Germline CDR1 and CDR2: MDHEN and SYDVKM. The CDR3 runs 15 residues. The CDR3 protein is CASSVRIGAIQPQHF. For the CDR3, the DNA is TGTGCCAGCAGCGTGAGGATCGGTGCAATTCAGCCCCAGCATTTT. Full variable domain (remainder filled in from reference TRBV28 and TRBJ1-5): DVKVTQSSRYLVKRTGEKVFLECVQDMDHENMFWYRQDPGLGLRLIYFSYDVKMKEKGDIPEGYSVSREKKERFSLILESASTNQTSMYLCASSVRIGAIQPQHFGDGTRLSIL.

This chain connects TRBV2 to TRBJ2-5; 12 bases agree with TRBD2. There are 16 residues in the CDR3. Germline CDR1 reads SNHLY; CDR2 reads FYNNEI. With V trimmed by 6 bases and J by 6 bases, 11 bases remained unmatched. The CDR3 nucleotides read TGTGCCAGCAGCCCGAGACTAGCGGGAGCGTTTAAGACCCAGTACTTC. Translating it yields CASSPRLAGAFKTQYF.

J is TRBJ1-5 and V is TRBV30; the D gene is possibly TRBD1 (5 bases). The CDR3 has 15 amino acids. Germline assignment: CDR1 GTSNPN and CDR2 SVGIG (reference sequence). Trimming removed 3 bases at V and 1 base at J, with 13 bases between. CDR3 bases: TGTGCCTGGAGGGGGGGGTTGTCGAGCAATCAGCCCCAGCATTTT. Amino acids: CAWRGGLSSNQPQHF.

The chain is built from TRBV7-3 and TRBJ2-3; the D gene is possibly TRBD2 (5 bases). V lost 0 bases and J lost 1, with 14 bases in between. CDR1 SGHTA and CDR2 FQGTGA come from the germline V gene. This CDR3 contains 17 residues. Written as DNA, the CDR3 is TGTGCCAGCAGCTTAACTCGGGAACCCACTCGCACAGATACGCAGTATTTT. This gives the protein CASSLTREPTRTDTQYF.

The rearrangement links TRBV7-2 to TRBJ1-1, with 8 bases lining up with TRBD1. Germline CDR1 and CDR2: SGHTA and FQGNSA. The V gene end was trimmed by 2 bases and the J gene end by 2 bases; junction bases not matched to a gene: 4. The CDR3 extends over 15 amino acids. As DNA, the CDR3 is TGTGCCAGCAGCTTACCCGGGACAGGCAACACTGAAGCTTTCTTT. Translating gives CASSLPGTGNTEAFF.

This chain's CDR3 is CATSDRDSGNNQPQHF. DNA of the CDR3: TGTGCCACCAGTGATCGGGACAGTGGGAACAATCAGCCCCAGCATTTT. The rearrangement joins TRBV24-1 to TRBJ1-5; 7 bases fit TRBD1. Trimming at V came to 3 bases and at J to 3 bases, leaving 7 bases not matched to a gene. This CDR3 is built from 16 residues. Germline values: CDR1 KGHDR, CDR2 SFDVKD.

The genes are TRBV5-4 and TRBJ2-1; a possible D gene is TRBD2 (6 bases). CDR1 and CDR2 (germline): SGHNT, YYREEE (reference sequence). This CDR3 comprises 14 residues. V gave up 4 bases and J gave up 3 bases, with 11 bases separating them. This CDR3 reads CASSVAGIYNEQFF. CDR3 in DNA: TGTGCCAGCAGCGTTGCGGGGATCTACAATGAGCAGTTCTTC.

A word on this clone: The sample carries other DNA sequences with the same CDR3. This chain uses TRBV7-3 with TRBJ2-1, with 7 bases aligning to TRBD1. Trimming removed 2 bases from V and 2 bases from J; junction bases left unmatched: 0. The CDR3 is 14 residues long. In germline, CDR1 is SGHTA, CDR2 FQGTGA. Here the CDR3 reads CASSLGTAYNEQFF. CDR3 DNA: TGTGCCAGCAGCTTAGGGACAGCCTACAATGAGCAGTTCTTC.

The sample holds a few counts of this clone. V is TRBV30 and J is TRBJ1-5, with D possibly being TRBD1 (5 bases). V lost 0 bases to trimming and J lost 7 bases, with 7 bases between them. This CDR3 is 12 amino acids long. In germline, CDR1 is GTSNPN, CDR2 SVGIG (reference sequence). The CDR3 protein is CAWSVGVQPQHF. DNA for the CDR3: TGTGCCTGGAGTGTAGGGGTGCAGCCCCAGCATTTT.

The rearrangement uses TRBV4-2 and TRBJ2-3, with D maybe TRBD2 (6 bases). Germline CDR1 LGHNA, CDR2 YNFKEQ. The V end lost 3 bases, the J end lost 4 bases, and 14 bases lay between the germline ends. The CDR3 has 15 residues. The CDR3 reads CASSHTEGNSDTQYF. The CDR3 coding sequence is TGTGCCAGCAGCCATACGGAGGGTAATTCAGATACGCAGTATTTT.

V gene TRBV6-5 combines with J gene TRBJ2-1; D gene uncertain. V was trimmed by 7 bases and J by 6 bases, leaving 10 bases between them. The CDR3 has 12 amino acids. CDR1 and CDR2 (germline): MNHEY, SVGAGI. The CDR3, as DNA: TGTGCCAGCATGGGCAGAATCAATGAGCAGTTCTTC. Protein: CASMGRINEQFF.

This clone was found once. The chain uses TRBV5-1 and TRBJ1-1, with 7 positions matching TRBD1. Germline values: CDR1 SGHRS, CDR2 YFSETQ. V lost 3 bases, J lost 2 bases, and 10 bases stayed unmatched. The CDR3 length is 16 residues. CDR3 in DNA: TGCGCCAGCAGCTACGAAGACCAGGGGGTTAACACTGAAGCTTTCTTT. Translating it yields CASSYEDQGVNTEAFF.

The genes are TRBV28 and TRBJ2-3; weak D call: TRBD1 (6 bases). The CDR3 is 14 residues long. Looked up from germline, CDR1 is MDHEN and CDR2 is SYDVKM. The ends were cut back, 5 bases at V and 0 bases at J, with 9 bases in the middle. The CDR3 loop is CASSRDTSTDTQYF. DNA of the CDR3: TGTGCCAGCAGTAGGGACACTAGCACAGATACGCAGTATTTT.

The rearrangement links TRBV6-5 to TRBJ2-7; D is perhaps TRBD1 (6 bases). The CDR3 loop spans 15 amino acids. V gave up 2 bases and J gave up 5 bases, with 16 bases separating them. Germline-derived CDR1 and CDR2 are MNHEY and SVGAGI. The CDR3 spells CASSYQTRGVHEQYF. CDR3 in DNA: TGTGCCAGCAGTTACCAGACCAGGGGAGTCCACGAGCAGTACTTC.

This CDR3 reads CASSPQLERPYEQYF. CDR3 DNA: TGTGCCAGCAGCCCTCAACTAGAACGCCCTTACGAGCAGTACTTC. The J gene is TRBJ2-7, the V gene TRBV4-2, with a weak D call TRBD2 (5 bases). The V gene's germline CDR1 is LGHNA and CDR2 YNFKEQ. This CDR3 is 15 amino acids long. V was trimmed by 4 bases and J by 4 bases, leaving 17 bases between them.

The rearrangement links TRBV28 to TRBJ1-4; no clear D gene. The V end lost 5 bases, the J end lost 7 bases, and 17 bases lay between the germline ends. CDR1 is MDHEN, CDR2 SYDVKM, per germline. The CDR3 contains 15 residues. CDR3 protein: CASSPGFSGSEKLFF. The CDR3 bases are TGTGCCAGCAGTCCCGGGTTCTCGGGTAGTGAAAAACTGTTTTTT.

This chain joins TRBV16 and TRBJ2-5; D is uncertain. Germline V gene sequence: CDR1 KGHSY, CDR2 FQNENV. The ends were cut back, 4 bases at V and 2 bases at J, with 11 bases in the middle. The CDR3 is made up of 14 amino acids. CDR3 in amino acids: CASSPSTYQETQYF. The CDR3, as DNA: TGTGCCAGCAGCCCCTCGACATATCAAGAGACCCAGTACTTC.

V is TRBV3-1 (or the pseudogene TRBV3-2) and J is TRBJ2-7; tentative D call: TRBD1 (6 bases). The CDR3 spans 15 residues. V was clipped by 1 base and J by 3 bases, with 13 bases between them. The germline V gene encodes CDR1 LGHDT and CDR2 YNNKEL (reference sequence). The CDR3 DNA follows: TGTGCCAGCAGCCAAGTACAGGGAGAGCGCTACGAGCAGTACTTC. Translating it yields CASSQVQGERYEQYF.

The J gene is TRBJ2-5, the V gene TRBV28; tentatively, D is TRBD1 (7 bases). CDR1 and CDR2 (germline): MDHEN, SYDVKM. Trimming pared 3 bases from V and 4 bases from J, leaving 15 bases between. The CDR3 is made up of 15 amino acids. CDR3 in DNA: TGTGCCAGCAGTTTGTCCCCAGGGGGAGGAGAGACCCAGTACTTC. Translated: CASSLSPGGGETQYF.

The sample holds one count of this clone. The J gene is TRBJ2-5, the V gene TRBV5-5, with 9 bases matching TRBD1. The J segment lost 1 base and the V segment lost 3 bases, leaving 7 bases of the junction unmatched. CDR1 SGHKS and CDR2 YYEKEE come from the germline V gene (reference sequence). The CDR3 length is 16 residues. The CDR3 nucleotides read TGTGCCAGCAGCTCGGGACAGGGACGGCTCCAAGAGACCCAGTACTTC. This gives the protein CASSSGQGRLQETQYF.

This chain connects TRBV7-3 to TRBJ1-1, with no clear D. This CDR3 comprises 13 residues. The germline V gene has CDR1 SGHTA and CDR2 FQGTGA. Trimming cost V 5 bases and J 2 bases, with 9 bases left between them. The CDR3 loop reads CASSLTRNTEAFF. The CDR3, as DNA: TGTGCCAGCAGCCTTACAAGAAACACTGAAGCTTTCTTT. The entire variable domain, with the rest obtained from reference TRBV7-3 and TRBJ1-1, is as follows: GAGVSQTPSNKVTEKGKYVELRCDPISGHTALYWYRQSLGQGPEFLIYFQGTGAADDSGLPNDRFFAVRPEGSVSTLKIQRTERGDSAVYLCASSLTRNTEAFFGQGTRLTVV.